These 26 T cell receptor beta chains were all obtained from the same sample, sequenced in a study of shared clonotypes between healthy human individuals. The method was immunoSEQ multiplex PCR; TCRdb's version includes in-frame clones alone and lacks a portion of them. The sample gives roughly 2 million clones, about 94% of which show up once; about 1.1% is in the top ten. Naive CD8 isolation took CD45RO-negative cells positively selected for CCR7 and excluded terminally differentiated effector memory CD45RA+ cells. Sequenced sample: naive CD8+ T cells sorted from blood. All receptors derive from a man between 18 and 29 years old in good health.

The chain employs TRBV4-1 and TRBJ2-1, with 7 positions matching TRBD1. The CDR3 sequence is 14 residues long. V lost 4 bases to trimming and J lost 6 bases; unmatched junction nucleotides: 6. Germline lookup yields CDR1 MGHRA and CDR2 YSYEKL. This chain's CDR3 is CASSRIGQVNEQFF. The CDR3 DNA reads TGCGCCAGCAGCCGGATAGGACAGGTCAATGAGCAGTTCTTC.

The chain links TRBV6-1 to TRBJ1-4; D is unclear. Germline V gene sequence: CDR1 MNHNS, CDR2 SASEGT. Trimming took off 10 bases at V and 8 bases at J, with 23 bases between the two ends. This CDR3 is 15 amino acids long. CDR3 amino acids: CATGKRTRREEKLFF. The CDR3 DNA is TGTGCCACCGGGAAGAGGACCCGGCGGGAAGAAAAACTGTTTTTT.

As concerns this clone: The sample holds other DNA sequences that translate to the same CDR3. The V gene is TRBV2, the J gene TRBJ1-5; 9 nucleotides line up with TRBD1. V shed 6 bases and J 4 bases; nucleotides not matched to a gene: 4. This CDR3 has 14 residues. Germline loops: CDR1 SNHLY, CDR2 FYNNEI. CDR3 DNA sequence: TGTGCCAGCAGCCCGGGACAGGGTAATCAGCCCCAGCATTTT. The encoded protein is CASSPGQGNQPQHF.

The count of this clone is one. J is TRBJ1-1 and V is TRBV4-1; TRBD1 aligns across 9 bases. V gave up 6 bases and J gave up 4 bases; unmatched junction bases: 9. The V gene's germline CDR1 is MGHRA and CDR2 YSYEKL. CDR3 length: 15 residues. The CDR3 sequence: CASRVLGQGLTEAFF. DNA of the CDR3: TGCGCCAGCAGGGTTTTAGGACAGGGGCTCACTGAAGCTTTCTTT.

The rearrangement uses TRBV4-2 and TRBJ2-2; D gene ambiguous. The CDR3 runs 16 residues. V lost 0 bases to trimming and J lost 3 bases, with 11 bases between them. The germline V gene encodes CDR1 LGHNA and CDR2 YNFKEQ. The chain's CDR3 is CASSQDQKLYTGELFF. The CDR3 DNA sequence: TGTGCCAGCAGCCAAGATCAGAAACTCTACACCGGGGAGCTGTTTTTT.

The V and J genes are TRBV27 and TRBJ2-1; D gene ambiguous. V was cut by 5 bases and J by 0 bases, with 8 bases left in between. The length of the CDR3 is 14 residues. Germline CDR1 reads MNHEY; CDR2 reads SMNVEV (reference sequence). The CDR3 DNA is TGTGCCAGCAGTGTGTCGGACTCCTACAATGAGCAGTTCTTC. It is translated as CASSVSDSYNEQFF.

The chain combines TRBV4-1 with TRBJ2-7; 9 positions agree with TRBD2. In germline, CDR1 is MGHRA, CDR2 YSYEKL. Trimming at V came to 4 bases and at J to 7 bases, leaving 26 bases not matched to a gene. This CDR3 region has 20 residues. CDR3 in amino acids: CASSLFWTEGKTSGLGEQYF. For the CDR3, the DNA is TGCGCCAGCAGCCTTTTTTGGACAGAGGGCAAAACTAGCGGGTTGGGGGAGCAGTACTTC.

The genes are TRBV9 and TRBJ1-1, with D possibly matching TRBD1 (6 bases). CDR3 length: 15 amino acids. V was clipped by 0 bases and J by 3 bases, with 12 bases between them. Germline-derived CDR1 and CDR2 are SGDLS and YYNGEE. CDR3 loop: CASSVEPEGDTEAFF. Written as DNA, the CDR3 is TGTGCCAGCAGCGTAGAACCTGAGGGGGACACTGAAGCTTTCTTT.

This chain connects TRBV5-1 to TRBJ2-3; the D gene is possibly TRBD2 (7 bases). CDR1 SGHRS and CDR2 YFSETQ come from the germline V gene. The CDR3 is made up of 16 amino acids. Trimming removed 2 bases at V and 3 bases at J, with 16 bases between. CDR3 in DNA: TGCGCCAGCAGCTTAATGTTCGAGGGGGGGACAGATACGCAGTATTTT. Translation gives CASSLMFEGGTDTQYF.

This chain links TRBV9 with TRBJ2-5; 7 positions agree with TRBD1. With 0 bases clipped from V and 2 bases from J, the junction kept 4 bases outside the gene matches. The V gene's germline CDR1 is SGDLS and CDR2 YYNGEE. This CDR3 comprises 15 residues. CDR3: CASSVVGGQQETQYF. DNA of the CDR3: TGTGCCAGCAGCGTAGTAGGGGGACAGCAAGAGACCCAGTACTTC.

Only a few counts were recorded for this clone. A much larger clone lies one base from this, so it may be a read error. The rearrangement links TRBV7-2 to TRBJ2-3; D is unresolved. CDR1 SGHTA and CDR2 FQGNSA come from the germline V gene. The CDR3 consists of 11 residues. V gave up 4 bases and J gave up 2 bases, with 1 base separating them. CDR3 residues: CASSYTDTQYF. The DNA of the CDR3 is TGTGCCAGCAGCTACACAGATACGCAGTATTTT.

The V call is TRBV4-1, the J call TRBJ2-3; D possibly corresponds to TRBD2 (6 bases). This CDR3 spans 16 amino acids. The germline CDR1 and CDR2 sequences are MGHRA and YSYEKL. Trimming removed 1 base from V and 3 bases from J, with 14 bases in between. CDR3 DNA: TGCGCCAGCAGCCAAGCTGGAGGGGTGGTTACAGATACGCAGTATTTT. As protein: CASSQAGGVVTDTQYF.

This chain joins TRBV11-2 and TRBJ2-7; D may be TRBD2 (6 bases). Germline V gene data show CDR1 as SGHAT and CDR2 as FQNNGV. Deletions cut 5 bases from V and 3 bases from J, with 14 bases between. This CDR3 is built from 14 residues. The CDR3 loop reads CASSLEGTLYEQYF. The CDR3 DNA sequence: TGTGCCAGCAGCCTGGAGGGGACTCTCTACGAGCAGTACTTC.

This rearrangement joins TRBV7-9 to TRBJ1-2; perhaps TRBD1 as D (6 bases). The V gene lost 5 bases and the J gene lost 4 bases, with 17 bases spanning the gap. The germline gives CDR1 SEHNR, CDR2 FQNEAQ (reference sequence). The CDR3 contains 15 residues. The CDR3 DNA follows: TGTGCCAGCAGCGTCGACAGGAATGGGGGCTATGGCTACACCTTC. Translation gives CASSVDRNGGYGYTF.

V gene TRBV18 combines with J gene TRBJ2-7; a possible D gene is TRBD2 (6 bases). The length of the CDR3 is 13 residues. V was trimmed by 3 bases and J by 4 bases, leaving 10 bases between them. Germline V lookup: CDR1 KGHSH, CDR2 LQKENI. CDR3 loop: CASSPGGRYEQYF. In nucleotides, the CDR3 is TGTGCCAGCTCACCGGGAGGACGTTACGAGCAGTACTTC.

The rearrangement uses TRBV19 and TRBJ1-5, with D unclear. The CDR3 is made up of 14 amino acids. Trimming shortened V by 4 bases and J by 4 bases, and 11 bases separated the two germline ends. Germline-derived CDR1 and CDR2 are LNHDA and SQIVND (reference sequence). In DNA, the CDR3 is TGTGCCAGTAGTACCCTCGACATAAATCAGCCCCAGCATTTT. Its translation: CASSTLDINQPQHF.

This clone is a singleton in its sample. DNA for the CDR3: TGTGCCAGCTCACCACCTGGACTAGCGGGGTTAGCCGGGGAGCTGTTTTTT. Translation gives CASSPPGLAGLAGELFF. This sequence joins TRBV18 and TRBJ2-2, with 12 bases matching TRBD2. The germline V gene encodes CDR1 KGHSH and CDR2 LQKENI. The CDR3 is 17 amino acids. V shed 0 bases, J shed 6 bases, and the junction held 5 bases outside the gene matches.

This clone appeared a single time. This chain uses TRBV28 with TRBJ1-5; D unresolved. There are 14 residues in the CDR3. The ends were cut back, 6 bases at V and 1 base at J, with 10 bases in the middle. Germline CDR1 reads MDHEN; CDR2 reads SYDVKM. The CDR3 nucleotides read TGTGCCAGCAGCCTTACAGAAAGCAATCAGCCCCAGCATTTT. This encodes CASSLTESNQPQHF.

This clone occurred once. The rearrangement uses TRBV5-8 and TRBJ2-5; 12 nucleotides agree with TRBD2. The CDR3 length is 17 residues. V dropped 1 base and J dropped 4; count of bases not matched to a gene: 8. In germline, CDR1 is SGHTS, CDR2 YDEGEE. The CDR3 sequence is CASSLQLAGGEGETQYF. CDR3 in DNA: TGTGCCAGCAGCTTGCAACTAGCGGGGGGCGAGGGAGAGACCCAGTACTTC.

The chain recombines TRBV30 with TRBJ2-7; D is possibly TRBD1 or TRBD2 (5 bases each). CDR1 GTSNPN and CDR2 SVGIG come from the germline V gene (reference sequence). The V end lost 3 bases, the J end lost 5 bases, and 14 bases lay between the germline ends. This CDR3 has 13 amino acids. This CDR3 reads CAWSTGAGDEQYF. The CDR3 DNA is TGTGCCTGGAGCACCGGGGCCGGGGACGAGCAGTACTTC.

This clone has just one count. This chain links TRBV6-5 with TRBJ1-3, with D tentatively TRBD1 (5 bases). The CDR3 contains 15 residues. Trimming took off 3 bases at V and 0 bases at J, with 9 bases between the two ends. Germline V gives CDR1 MNHEY, CDR2 SVGAGI. Here the CDR3 DNA reads TGTGCCAGCAGTTATTTCGACAGCTCTGGAAACACCATATATTTT. Translation gives CASSYFDSSGNTIYF.

The chain couples TRBV7-2 to TRBJ2-2; D may be TRBD2 (6 bases). Trimming shortened V by 3 bases and J by 1 base, and 15 bases separated the two germline ends. The CDR3 runs to 17 residues. The germline V gene has CDR1 SGHTA and CDR2 FQGNSA. The CDR3 spells CASSFFSLRGNTGELFF. CDR3 coding DNA: TGTGCCAGCAGCTTTTTTAGTTTGCGGGGGAACACCGGGGAGCTGTTTTTT.

The chain joins TRBV7-9 to TRBJ1-2; D perhaps matches TRBD1 (6 bases). V dropped 3 bases and J dropped 1 base, with 12 bases sitting between them. Germline V gives CDR1 SEHNR, CDR2 FQNEAQ (reference sequence). This CDR3 has 15 residues. The CDR3 DNA is TGTGCCAGCAGCTTCGCAGGGGATCTTAACTATGGCTACACCTTC. This gives the protein CASSFAGDLNYGYTF.

The CDR3 is CATSGTGVAKNIQYF. The CDR3 DNA reads TGTGCCACCAGCGGCACAGGGGTAGCCAAAAACATTCAGTACTTC. The J gene is TRBJ2-4, the V gene TRBV15; 7 bases agree with TRBD1. The CDR3 runs 15 residues. The V gene end was trimmed by 5 bases and the J gene end by 0 bases; junction bases not matched to a gene: 4. CDR1 is LNHNV, CDR2 YYDKDF, per germline (reference sequence).

This chain uses TRBV15 with TRBJ2-1, with D possibly called TRBD1 or TRBD2 (6 bases each). The CDR3 sequence is 13 residues long. V was cut by 5 bases and J by 6 bases, with 11 bases left in between. From germline, CDR1 is LNHNV and CDR2 YYDKDF (reference sequence). CDR3: CATSLWGANEQFF. The CDR3 nucleotides are TGTGCCACCAGCCTCTGGGGGGCCAATGAGCAGTTCTTC.

Of note for this clone: Mismatch with germline at one junction end may stem from a read error. The rearrangement uses TRBV5-1 and TRBJ1-2; D remains unclear. The CDR3 sequence is 9 residues long. Germline lookup yields CDR1 SGHRS and CDR2 YFSETQ. CDR3 sequence (DNA): TGCGCCAGCAGCTCAGAATTATCATTC. As protein: CASSSELSF.